The 32 T cell receptor beta chains reported below all come from one sample, sequenced in a study of early T cells in non-severe SARS-CoV-2 infection (dated by TCRdb to 2020 to 2023). Library preparation employed 5' RACE. Instrument used: NextSeq 500. Through fastp at Q25 and MiXCR, TCRdb rebuilt clones from the public reads, retaining in-frame beta chains. Rows matching on CDR3 protein sequence are summarized as one entry with the most common DNA and genes. The sample table holds roughly 34,000 distinct CDR3 sequences, of which over 6% were seen once. About 13% of the sample is taken by the ten largest. The sample was whole blood, taken at baseline. Every receptor here comes from an adult who was a healthcare worker with PCR-confirmed SARS-CoV-2 infection or an uninfected control (not recorded which).

The chain employs TRBV28 and TRBJ2-1; 12 nucleotides line up with TRBD1. Germline V gives CDR1 MDHEN, CDR2 SYDVKM. With 3 bases clipped from V and 7 bases from J, the junction kept 10 bases outside the gene matches. The CDR3 sequence is 17 residues long. Here the CDR3 reads CASSFLTPGQGANEQFF. DNA of the CDR3: TGTGCCAGCAGTTTCCTCACTCCGGGACAGGGGGCGAATGAGCAGTTCTTC.

This clonotype was picked up many times. The chain couples TRBV20-1 to TRBJ2-1; the D is unclear. The CDR3 is 13 amino acids. Germline CDR1 is DFQATT and CDR2 is SNEGSKA (reference sequence). The ends were cut back, 6 bases at V and 4 bases at J, with 13 bases in the middle. The CDR3 DNA sequence: TGCAGTGCAATAATAGGAGATTACAATGAGCAGTTCTTC. It codes for CSAIIGDYNEQFF.

This clonotype came up many times. J is TRBJ2-3 and V is TRBV6-2 or TRBV6-3; 7 nucleotides line up with TRBD2. Germline V gives CDR1 MNHEY, CDR2 SVGEGT. The CDR3 has 16 amino acids. V shed 2 bases and J 4 bases; nucleotides not matched to a gene: 9. The CDR3 here is CASSYISSGESDTQYF. The CDR3 DNA sequence: TGTGCCAGCAGTTACATCTCTAGCGGAGAGTCAGATACGCAGTATTTT.

A few counts support this clonotype. V is TRBV6-2 or TRBV6-3 and J is TRBJ2-7; the match to TRBD2 covers 10 bases. The CDR3 is made up of 15 amino acids. Germline loops: CDR1 MNHEY, CDR2 SVGEGT. The trim removed 10 bases at V and 2 bases at J, leaving 11 bases unmatched. The CDR3, as DNA: TGTGCCACCTTACCTAAAGCGGGAGGGACCTACGAGCAGTACTTC. Translated, it gives CATLPKAGGTYEQYF.

This clonotype was seen repeatedly, ten times or more. CDR3 nucleotide sequence: TGTGCCAGCAGTTTTCGGGTAGAGACCCAGTACTTC. Its protein product is CASSFRVETQYF. The chain joins TRBV12-3 or TRBV12-4 to TRBJ2-5, with no clear D. Trimming took off 3 bases at V and 4 bases at J, with 6 bases between the two ends. The CDR3 length is 12 residues.

V gene TRBV7-2 combines with J gene TRBJ2-4; no clear D gene. CDR1 and CDR2 from the germline V gene are SGHTA and FQGNSA. The CDR3 contains 11 residues. V was shortened by 1 base and J by 8 bases, with 3 bases between the two germline ends. The CDR3 bases are TGTGCCAGCAGCTTAGTGGACATTCAGTACTTC. Translated: CASSLVDIQYF.

This clonotype was counted between two and nine times. The CDR3 nucleotides read TGTGCCAGCAGTCCGCCATACTCTGGAAACACCATATATTTT. It codes for CASSPPYSGNTIYF. The J gene is TRBJ1-3, the V gene TRBV25-1; the D is unclear. This CDR3 is 14 amino acids long. CDR1 is MGHDK and CDR2 is SYGVNS in the germline V gene. The V end was cut by 5 bases, the J end by 0 bases, with 8 bases between.

This clonotype was seen repeatedly, ten times or more. The chain is built from TRBV29-1 and TRBJ2-3, with D tentatively TRBD2 (6 bases). The length of the CDR3 is 13 residues. Trimming shortened V by 4 bases and J by 7 bases, and 15 bases separated the two germline ends. Germline loops: CDR1 SQVTM, CDR2 ANQGSEA. The CDR3 loop is CSVGIAEANTQYF. The DNA of the CDR3 is TGCAGCGTTGGGATAGCGGAGGCGAATACGCAGTATTTT.

A single count supports this clonotype. The chain carries TRBV6-2 or TRBV6-3 and TRBJ1-1; tentatively, D is TRBD1 (6 bases). V lost 2 bases and J lost 8, with 18 bases in between. Germline V gene lookup returns CDR1 MNHEY and CDR2 SVGEGT. The CDR3 has 15 residues. The CDR3 DNA is TGTGCCAGCAGTTACCGATCCTTACGGACAGAGGAAGCTTTCTTT. This encodes CASSYRSLRTEEAFF.

This clonotype was counted many times. This chain joins TRBV12-3 or TRBV12-4 and TRBJ2-1; 8 positions agree with TRBD1. V lost 1 base, J lost 9 bases, and 14 bases stayed unmatched. The CDR3 totals 17 residues. The CDR3 bases are TGTGCCAGCAGTTTAGTTTGGTCAGGGGGCGCGTTAAGTGAGCAGTTCTTC. Residues: CASSLVWSGGALSEQFF.

This clonotype was seen repeatedly, ten times or more. The V and J genes are TRBV29-1 and TRBJ2-5; D is undetermined. Trimming cost V 7 bases and J 5 bases, with 11 bases left between them. CDR3 length: 11 amino acids. Germline V CDR1 and CDR2: SQVTM, ANQGSEA. The CDR3, as DNA: TGCAGCGGGCTCACTTGGGAGACCCAGTACTTC. Translation gives CSGLTWETQYF.

This clonotype was seen more than once but under ten times. The gene calls are TRBV6-2 or TRBV6-3 and TRBJ2-5, with D tentatively TRBD2 (7 bases). V gave up 2 bases and J gave up 5 bases, with 15 bases separating them. Per the germline V gene, CDR1 is MNHEY and CDR2 is SVGEGT. There are 15 residues in the CDR3. The CDR3 bases are TGTGCCAGCAGTTACCGGCGGGGGCAGGTGGAGACCCAGTACTTC. Its translation is CASSYRRGQVETQYF.

This CDR3 is CASSTQGHNNEQFF. CDR3 DNA sequence: TGTGCCAGCAGTACCCAGGGACATAACAATGAGCAGTTCTTC. The rearrangement links TRBV6-6 to TRBJ2-1, with D perhaps TRBD1 (6 bases). CDR3 length: 14 amino acids. Germline V gene lookup returns CDR1 MNHNY and CDR2 SVGAGI (reference sequence). The V end lost 5 bases, the J end lost 5 bases, and 13 bases lay between the germline ends.

This clonotype has at least ten counts. The V and J genes are TRBV4-2 and TRBJ2-5; 12 bases match TRBD2. CDR1 and CDR2 from the germline V gene are LGHNA and YNFKEQ. This CDR3 is 17 amino acids long. Trimming cost V 4 bases and J 4 bases; bases outside gene matches: 10. CDR3 DNA sequence: TGTGCCAGCAGCCCGCCGACTAGCGGGAGAAGCGGAGAGACCCAGTACTTC. Translated, it gives CASSPPTSGRSGETQYF.

This clonotype was seen at least ten times. The rearrangement uses TRBV12-3 or TRBV12-4 and TRBJ1-5; D gene ambiguous. The V gene lost 0 bases and the J gene lost 6 bases, with 3 bases spanning the gap. The CDR3 runs to 12 residues. The CDR3: CASSLAGQPQHF. DNA of the CDR3: TGTGCCAGCAGTTTAGCGGGTCAGCCCCAGCATTTT.

This clonotype was detected many times. The chain couples TRBV6-1 to TRBJ1-5; 7 nucleotides align to TRBD1. V was pared by 3 bases and J by 0 bases, with 2 bases of the junction left unmatched. Germline V gene lookup returns CDR1 MNHNS and CDR2 SASEGT. This CDR3 has 15 residues. Here the CDR3 DNA reads TGTGCCAGCAGTGAGACAGGGAATAGCAATCAGCCCCAGCATTTT. This gives the protein CASSETGNSNQPQHF.

This clonotype was picked up a small number of times. The V call is TRBV6-5, the J call TRBJ2-2; maybe TRBD1 (5 bases). This CDR3 has 14 residues. Deletions cut 6 bases from V and 7 bases from J, with 15 bases between. CDR1 and CDR2 (germline): MNHEY, SVGAGI. The CDR3 region is CASRPTGTGGELFF. The CDR3, as DNA: TGTGCCAGCAGGCCTACAGGCACCGGCGGGGAGCTGTTTTTT.

There are a few counts of this clonotype. The V gene is TRBV4-3, the J gene TRBJ1-2; D might be TRBD1 (6 bases). Trimming took 4 bases from V and 3 from J, leaving 12 bases between them. The germline gives CDR1 LGHNA, CDR2 YSLEER. The CDR3 runs to 14 residues. The CDR3 loop is CASSPGQFDYGYTF. The CDR3 nucleotides read TGCGCCAGCAGCCCCGGACAGTTCGACTATGGCTACACCTTC.

There are a few counts of this clonotype. The rearrangement uses TRBV6-5 and TRBJ2-1, with 8 bases aligning to TRBD2. J was trimmed by 8 bases and V by 6 bases; bases with no gene match: 12. CDR3 length: 15 residues. Per germline, CDR1 MNHEY and CDR2 SVGAGI. The CDR3 is CASSSGTSGRDEQFF. The CDR3 DNA is TGTGCCAGCAGCTCCGGGACGAGCGGGAGAGATGAGCAGTTCTTC.

This clonotype was picked up many times. The CDR3 nucleotides are TGCGCCAGCAGCCAAGATCACGCAGGGGCTAATTCACCCCTCCACTTT. Encoded protein: CASSQDHAGANSPLHF. The chain couples TRBV4-3 to TRBJ1-6; possible D gene TRBD1, 6 bases. The CDR3 is 16 amino acids. CDR1 is LGHNA, CDR2 YSLEER, per germline. V lost 0 bases to trimming and J lost 6 bases, with 12 bases between them.

This clonotype appeared a few times. The chain carries TRBV7-6 and TRBJ2-5, with TRBD1 matching over 11 bases. The CDR3 covers 15 residues. Germline V gives CDR1 SGHVS, CDR2 FNYEAQ. V gave up 4 bases and J gave up 5 bases; unmatched junction bases: 6. The CDR3 sequence is CASSWTGGAGETQYF. In DNA form, the CDR3 reads TGTGCCAGCAGCTGGACAGGGGGCGCCGGGGAGACCCAGTACTTC.

This clonotype was observed a few times. The genes are TRBV20-1 and TRBJ1-3; D not certain. Trimming left V 4 bases short and J 4 bases short, with 14 bases between. The CDR3 length is 14 residues. Germline lookup yields CDR1 DFQATT and CDR2 SNEGSKA (reference sequence). The CDR3 region has the DNA TGCAGTGCTAAATCAGGCAGCCTCGGAAACACCATATATTTT. Its translation: CSAKSGSLGNTIYF.

This clonotype was seen repeatedly, ten times or more. The chain carries TRBV28 and TRBJ2-3; D remains unclear. The CDR3 runs to 13 residues. Germline V gene lookup returns CDR1 MDHEN and CDR2 SYDVKM. Trimming removed 4 bases at V and 2 bases at J, with 7 bases between. The CDR3 coding sequence is TGTGCCAGCAGTTCGGGTTACACAGATACGCAGTATTTT. As protein: CASSSGYTDTQYF. Supplemented by reference TRBV28 and TRBJ2-3, the full variable domain reads DVKVTQSSRYLVKRTGEKVFLECVQDMDHENMFWYRQDPGLGLRLIYFSYDVKMKEKGDIPEGYSVSREKKERFSLILESASTNQTSMYLCASSSGYTDTQYFGPGTRLTVL.

This clonotype was counted a few times. This chain connects TRBV18 to TRBJ2-3, with D unclear. The CDR3 is 13 amino acids. Germline V lookup: CDR1 KGHSH, CDR2 LQKENI. Trimming pared 5 bases from V and 2 bases from J, leaving 8 bases between. The CDR3 DNA follows: TGTGCCAGCTCAACAAACCCCACAGATACGCAGTATTTT. This encodes CASSTNPTDTQYF.

The chain is built from TRBV30 and TRBJ1-1; 7 nucleotides match TRBD1. Trimming cost V 4 bases and J 7 bases; bases outside gene matches: 9. The CDR3 is 13 amino acids. Germline CDR1 and CDR2: GTSNPN and SVGIG (reference sequence). The CDR3 sequence is CAWTRDSKDEAFF. For the CDR3, the DNA is TGTGCCTGGACCAGGGACAGCAAGGATGAAGCTTTCTTT.

J is TRBJ2-3 and V is TRBV2; tentatively, D is TRBD1 (5 bases). The CDR3 length is 15 residues. V shed 9 bases and J shed 0 bases, with 16 bases lying between them. The germline CDR1 and CDR2 sequences are SNHLY and FYNNEI. In nucleotides, the CDR3 is TGTGCCAGGACCCACAGGAGAACTAGCACAGATACGCAGTATTTT. Protein: CARTHRRTSTDTQYF.

The sample holds a few counts of this clonotype. The chain employs TRBV28 and TRBJ2-1, with 10 bases aligning to TRBD2. Germline V CDR1 and CDR2: MDHEN, SYDVKM. This CDR3 has 14 residues. Losses at the gene ends were 6 bases for V and 6 bases for J; bases not matched to a gene: 5. CDR3 in DNA: TGTGCCAGCAGGGTTCTAGCGGGAGTCAATGAGCAGTTCTTC. Its translation: CASRVLAGVNEQFF.

This clonotype was recorded many times. V and J are TRBV20-1 and TRBJ2-6, with 11 bases lining up with TRBD1. There are 18 residues in the CDR3. V dropped 2 bases and J dropped 0; count of bases not matched to a gene: 6. Germline lookup yields CDR1 DFQATT and CDR2 SNEGSKA (reference sequence). The CDR3 sequence is CSARKRTGGNSGANVLTF. The CDR3 DNA reads TGCAGTGCTAGAAAAAGGACAGGGGGCAACTCTGGGGCCAACGTCCTGACTTTC.

The table lists this clonotype with many counts. The V gene is TRBV15, the J gene TRBJ2-1; D is unclear. CDR1 and CDR2 from the germline V gene are LNHNV and YYDKDF (reference sequence). The CDR3 is 12 amino acids. V dropped 3 bases and J dropped 0 bases, with 0 bases sitting between them. CDR3: CATSSSYNEQFF. CDR3 DNA sequence: TGTGCCACCAGCAGCTCCTACAATGAGCAGTTCTTC. The complete variable domain, with remaining parts taken from reference TRBV15 and TRBJ2-1, reads DAMVIQNPRYQVTQFGKPVTLSCSQTLNHNVMYWYQQKSSQAPKLLFHYYDKDFNNEADTPDNFQSRRPNTSFCFLDIRSPGLGDTAMYLCATSSSYNEQFFGPGTRLTVL.

This clonotype was observed at least ten times. This chain uses TRBV29-1 with TRBJ1-1; 7 nucleotides line up with TRBD1. This CDR3 spans 12 amino acids. CDR1 is SQVTM, CDR2 ANQGSEA, per germline. With 7 bases clipped from V and 4 bases from J, the junction kept 6 bases outside the gene matches. CDR3 sequence (DNA): TGCAGCGCAGTGACAGGGAGCACTGAAGCTTTCTTT. Amino acid sequence: CSAVTGSTEAFF.

This clonotype was counted at least ten times. The chain has TRBV6-5 and TRBJ2-6; TRBD1 might be the D (6 bases). Trimming stripped 9 bases from V and 4 bases from J, with 16 bases between. This CDR3 is 15 amino acids long. CDR1 MNHEY and CDR2 SVGAGI come from the germline V gene. In DNA, the CDR3 is TGTGCCAGTAAACTCCAGGGGAGCGGGGCCAACGTCCTGACTTTC. Protein sequence: CASKLQGSGANVLTF.

This clonotype has ten or more counts. This rearrangement joins TRBV18 to TRBJ2-7; D possibly matches TRBD1 or TRBD2 (5 bases each). The germline CDR1 and CDR2 sequences are KGHSH and LQKENI. The V end lost 3 bases, the J end lost 3 bases, and 9 bases lay between the germline ends. The CDR3 covers 13 residues. CDR3: CASSPGTNYEQYF. The CDR3 nucleotides are TGTGCCAGCTCACCGGGGACCAACTACGAGCAGTACTTC.